This T cell receptor beta chain was captured in a study of Graves' ophthalmopathy and Graves' hyperthyroidism. Study outcomes and limitations: Appearing in blood as well were most expanded thyroid clonotypes above 0.001 frequency. An approximately 80% specificity and 87.88% sensitivity were achieved by a 13-signature model that separated ophthalmopathy from stable hyperthyroidism.

Investigators amplified TCR beta CDR3 regions from RNA transcripts. HTBI primers were used in a first-round RT-PCR, which preceded a second-round multiplex PCR. Each CDR3 protein is one row after TCRdb ran MiXCR on the multiplex PCR reads. This sample carries around 600,000 distinct CDR3 sequences, 35% to 50% of them seen once, and the ten largest clones take around 3.3%. This clonotype was detected only a few times. What it binds is not known. Germline values: CDR1 ENHRY, CDR2 SYGVKD. This CDR3 spans 14 amino acids. Every ophthalmopathy donor presented moderate-to-severe activity, CAS ≥3, NOSPECS ≥4 and duration under 3 months. Patients were left out if they had other autoimmune diseases, uncontrolled infections, pregnancy or lactation.

The sample taken for sequencing was peripheral blood. The sequence came from an adult man with Graves' ophthalmopathy. V is TRBV10-3 and J is TRBJ2-7, with 8 positions matching TRBD2. The end of the DNA is better explained by TRBJ2-1, so the J call may be wrong. CDR3 nucleotides: TGTGCCATCAGTGAAACTAGCGGCCACAATGAGCAGTTCTTC. Amino acids: CAISETSGHNEQFF.